This T cell receptor beta chain stems from a study of blood T cell repertoires in COVID-19. Original processing notes: Nucleated cell counts were estimated from reference gene primer amplification. TCRdb's copy holds only in-frame clones and misses some; the assay was immunoSEQ multiplex PCR. That table furnishes V, J and clone size, whereas the DNA furnished D and trimming. The table includes approximately 42,000 clones, 73% detected once. This CDR3 region has 14 residues. The germline V gene encodes CDR1 LGHNA and CDR2 YNFKEQ. V was cut by 4 bases and J by 5 bases, with 14 bases left in between. The rearrangement uses TRBV4-2 and TRBJ2-5; a weak D match, TRBD2 (6 bases). The TCR sequence derives from a man aged 80 or over with acute or convalescent COVID-19. The sequencing input was peripheral blood. DNA for the CDR3: TGTGCCAGCAGCCCGGGACTCCTGAGGGAGACCCAGTACTTC. Amino acid sequence: CASSPGLLRETQYF.